This TCR beta chain was observed in a study of a mutant IDH1 vaccine in newly diagnosed glioma. Time point noted: week 11, during vaccination. Topical imiquimod was applied with each vaccine dose, which held 300 ug of mutant IDH1 20-mer peptide. The V end lost 0 bases, the J end lost 4 bases, and 15 bases lay between the germline ends. From germline, CDR1 is LGHNA and CDR2 YNFKEQ. The CDR3 length is 16 residues. The table came from immunoSEQ multiplex PCR; TCRdb's copy has only in-frame clones and leaves some out. Of around 31,000 clones in the sample, nearly 90% were seen once. As for this clone: Its specificity is not known.

The chain employs TRBV4-2 and TRBJ2-5; a possible D gene is TRBD1 (7 bases). The sequence came from a man aged 18-30 years with glioma. Sequenced material: PBMCs, taken from a glioma patient whose treatment included an IDH1 peptide vaccine. The CDR3 sequence: CASSQDFYRGGETQYF. The CDR3 DNA is TGTGCCAGCAGCCAAGATTTCTACAGGGGAGGAGAGACCCAGTACTTC.